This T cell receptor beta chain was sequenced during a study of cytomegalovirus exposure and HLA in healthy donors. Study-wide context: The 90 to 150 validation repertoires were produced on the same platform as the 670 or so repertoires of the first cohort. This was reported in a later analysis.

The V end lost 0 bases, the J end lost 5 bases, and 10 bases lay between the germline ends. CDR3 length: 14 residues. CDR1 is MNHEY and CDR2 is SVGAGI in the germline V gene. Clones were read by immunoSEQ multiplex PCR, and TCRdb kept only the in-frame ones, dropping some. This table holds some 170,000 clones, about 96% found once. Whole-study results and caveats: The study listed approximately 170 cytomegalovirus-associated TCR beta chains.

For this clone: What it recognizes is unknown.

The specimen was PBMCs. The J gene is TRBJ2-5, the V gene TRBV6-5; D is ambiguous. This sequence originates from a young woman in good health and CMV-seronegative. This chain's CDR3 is CASSYSTFSETQYF. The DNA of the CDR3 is TGTGCCAGCAGTTACTCGACATTTTCGGAGACCCAGTACTTC.